Following are 21 T cell receptor beta chains from one sample sequenced in a study of blood T cell repertoires in COVID-19. Sequenced by immunoSEQ multiplex PCR; TCRdb stores in-frame clones only, minus some. The repertoire holds about 320,000 clones, with roughly 85% as singletons. Sequenced input: PBMCs or T cells enriched from blood (not recorded which). These receptors all come from a woman in her 30s who had been exposed to COVID-19.

V usage is TRBV7-3 and J usage is TRBJ1-6; D possibly corresponds to TRBD1 (6 bases). From germline, CDR1 is SGHTA and CDR2 FQGTGA. Trimming pared 2 bases from V and 7 bases from J, leaving 9 bases between. The length of the CDR3 is 14 residues. The CDR3 loop reads CASSLGGRNSPLHF. For the CDR3, the DNA is TGTGCCAGCAGCTTAGGGGGCCGAAATTCACCCCTCCACTTT.

This chain joins TRBV5-1 and TRBJ2-2; D is ambiguous. Germline-derived CDR1 and CDR2 are SGHRS and YFSETQ. Trimming stripped 0 bases from V and 6 bases from J, with 3 bases between. The length of the CDR3 is 12 residues. CDR3: CASSLAAGELFF. As DNA, the CDR3 is TGCGCCAGCAGCTTGGCAGCCGGGGAGCTGTTTTTT.

The chain combines TRBV7-6 with TRBJ1-5; D is ambiguous. The V end was cut by 1 base, the J end by 5 bases, with 12 bases between. Looked up from germline, CDR1 is SGHVS and CDR2 is FNYEAQ. CDR3 length equals 15 residues. The CDR3 loop is CASSLEMKPDQPQHF. The CDR3 DNA is TGTGCCAGCAGCTTAGAGATGAAGCCCGATCAGCCCCAGCATTTT.

Worth noting for this clone: The sample holds other DNA sequences that translate to the same CDR3. The chain combines TRBV7-2 with TRBJ1-5, with TRBD1 matching 7 bases. This CDR3 has 15 amino acids. V was clipped by 3 bases and J by 0 bases; unmatched bases: 2. CDR1 and CDR2 (germline): SGHTA, FQGNSA. The CDR3 nucleotides read TGTGCCAGCAGCTTGCGACAGGGTAGCAATCAGCCCCAGCATTTT. As protein: CASSLRQGSNQPQHF.

This chain joins TRBV4-1 and TRBJ2-7; a possible D gene is TRBD2 (5 bases). Germline CDR1 reads MGHRA; CDR2 reads YSYEKL. V was cut by 0 bases and J by 3 bases, with 12 bases left in between. The CDR3 contains 15 residues. The CDR3 here is CASSQDQLAYYEQYF. In DNA form, the CDR3 reads TGCGCCAGCAGCCAAGATCAGCTAGCCTACTACGAGCAGTACTTC.

This chain uses TRBV6-5 with TRBJ1-5; D call uncertain. CDR3 size: 14 residues. Germline V gene lookup returns CDR1 MNHEY and CDR2 SVGAGI. V was pared by 8 bases and J by 3 bases, with 14 bases between. CDR3 in DNA: TGTGCCAGCGATCAGTCGGGGAACAATCAGCCCCAGCATTTT. It encodes CASDQSGNNQPQHF.

This clone was detected once. The junction differs from germline at one of its ends, possibly a read error. The chain recombines TRBV7-7 with TRBJ1-3; D is ambiguous. The CDR3 length is 15 residues. CDR1 is SSHAT and CDR2 is FNYEAQ in the germline V gene (reference sequence). In DNA form, the CDR3 reads TGTGCTAGCAGCTTAGATTTTGGGGAGGGAAACACCATATATTTT. Its protein is CASSLDFGEGNTIYF.

By frequency in the sample, this clone is medium-sized. This chain connects TRBV7-6 to TRBJ2-7; the D gene is possibly TRBD1 (5 bases). Trimming left V 5 bases short and J 2 bases short, with 13 bases between. The CDR3 is 14 amino acids. Germline V gives CDR1 SGHVS, CDR2 FNYEAQ. CDR3 protein: CASSPMGLAYEQYF. The CDR3 coding sequence is TGTGCCAGCAGCCCCATGGGGCTCGCCTACGAGCAGTACTTC.

The CDR3 is CASKETDMNTEAFF. The CDR3 DNA sequence: TGCGCCAGCAAAGAGACGGACATGAACACTGAAGCTTTCTTT. The J gene is TRBJ1-1, the V gene TRBV5-1; D is possibly TRBD1 (5 bases). The V gene lost 6 bases and the J gene lost 0 bases, with 12 bases spanning the gap. Germline V gene lookup returns CDR1 SGHRS and CDR2 YFSETQ. This CDR3 is built from 14 residues.

This clone was detected only a few times. The V and J genes are TRBV7-3 and TRBJ1-3; 11 bases align to TRBD1. Germline V gives CDR1 SGHTA, CDR2 FQGTGA. With 4 bases clipped from V and 3 bases from J, the junction kept 2 bases outside the gene matches. This CDR3 has 15 residues. Written as DNA, the CDR3 is TGTGCCAGCAGCTGGACAGGGGGCGTTGGAAACACCATATATTTT. It is translated as CASSWTGGVGNTIYF.

The gene calls are TRBV30 and TRBJ1-3; D ambiguous. The CDR3 length is 13 residues. V was cut by 0 bases and J by 4 bases, with 7 bases left in between. CDR1 is GTSNPN, CDR2 SVGIG, per germline (reference sequence). CDR3 DNA sequence: TGTGCCTGGAGTGTACAGCTCGGAAACACCATATATTTT. This translates into CAWSVQLGNTIYF.

The genes are TRBV29-1 and TRBJ2-2, with D possibly being TRBD1 (5 bases). V lost 6 bases and J 7 bases, leaving 9 bases between the germline ends. In germline, CDR1 is SQVTM, CDR2 ANQGSEA. The CDR3 sequence is 11 residues long. The CDR3: CSVQGNGELFF. The DNA for the CDR3 is TGCAGCGTCCAGGGAAACGGGGAGCTGTTTTTT.

V gene TRBV29-1 combines with J gene TRBJ2-7, with 11 bases aligning to TRBD1. V dropped 8 bases and J dropped 5; count of bases not matched to a gene: 8. The CDR3 runs 13 residues. Germline V lookup: CDR1 SQVTM, CDR2 ANQGSEA. CDR3 in amino acids: CSLRTGGRDEQYF. CDR3 nucleotide sequence: TGCAGCTTGAGGACAGGGGGCAGGGACGAGCAGTACTTC.

This rearrangement joins TRBV6-5 to TRBJ1-3; D not certain. There are 14 residues in the CDR3. CDR1 and CDR2 (germline): MNHEY, SVGAGI. The V end was cut by 7 bases, the J end by 4 bases, with 14 bases between. The CDR3 sequence is CASISPSDGNTIYF. The CDR3 region has the DNA TGTGCCAGCATCTCCCCCAGCGACGGAAACACCATATATTTT.

This chain connects TRBV10-3 to TRBJ1-5; D gene unclear. Trimming left V 0 bases short and J 7 bases short, with 7 bases between. The CDR3 spans 13 residues. CDR1 and CDR2 (germline): ENHRY, SYGVKD. In nucleotides, the CDR3 is TGTGCCATCAGTGAGTCATACGGGCAGCCCCAGCATTTT. It yields the protein CAISESYGQPQHF.

The V and J genes are TRBV5-1 and TRBJ1-1; TRBD1 is a possible D gene (5 bases). Germline assignment: CDR1 SGHRS and CDR2 YFSETQ. Deletions cut 3 bases from V and 0 bases from J, with 6 bases between. This CDR3 region has 13 residues. This CDR3 is CASSWGVNTEAFF. The CDR3 DNA reads as TGCGCCAGCAGCTGGGGGGTGAACACTGAAGCTTTCTTT.

The CDR3 sequence: CASSSVHPQGLNSPLHF. The DNA for the CDR3 is TGTGCCAGCAGTTCTGTGCATCCACAGGGGTTAAATTCACCCCTCCACTTT. This chain connects TRBV27 to TRBJ1-6; TRBD1 matches 7 bases. The V segment lost 4 bases and the J segment 7 bases; nucleotides outside the gene matches: 13. CDR3 length: 17 amino acids. Per germline, CDR1 MNHEY and CDR2 SMNVEV (reference sequence).

The sample holds one count of this clone. This chain joins TRBV7-2 and TRBJ2-1; 12 bases agree with TRBD2. After removal of 5 bases from V and 8 bases from J, the junction contained 13 bases not matched to a gene. The length of the CDR3 is 17 residues. CDR1 is SGHTA and CDR2 is FQGNSA in the germline V gene. The CDR3 is CASSPITSGRMPHEQFF. In DNA form, the CDR3 reads TGTGCCAGCAGCCCTATCACTAGCGGGAGGATGCCCCATGAGCAGTTCTTC.

In its sample, this clone was seen once. The chain combines TRBV4-3 with TRBJ1-2; D gene unclear. Germline V gene sequence: CDR1 LGHNA, CDR2 YSLEER. Trimming took off 4 bases at V and 1 base at J, with 13 bases between the two ends. There are 15 residues in the CDR3. This chain's CDR3 is CASSPSRRFNYGYTF. Written as DNA, the CDR3 is TGCGCCAGCAGCCCTAGTAGGAGGTTTAACTATGGCTACACCTTC.

The rearrangement links TRBV25-1 to TRBJ1-4; tentatively, D is TRBD1 (5 bases). CDR3 length: 13 residues. Germline loops: CDR1 MGHDK, CDR2 SYGVNS. Between the trimmed V and J ends, which lost 4 bases and 11 bases, there was a span of 14 bases. CDR3 bases: TGTGCCAGCAGTGGATCCGGGGGTTGGAAACTGTTTTTT. Encoded protein: CASSGSGGWKLFF.

J is TRBJ1-5 and V is TRBV28; TRBD1 agrees at 9 bases. Germline CDR1 reads MDHEN; CDR2 reads SYDVKM. The J segment lost 5 bases and the V segment lost 5 bases, leaving 4 bases of the junction unmatched. CDR3 length: 14 amino acids. CDR3 amino acids: CASSLGQGYQPQHF. DNA of the CDR3: TGTGCCAGCAGTCTAGGACAGGGGTATCAGCCCCAGCATTTT. Based on the CDR3 plus reference TRBV28 and TRBJ1-5, the full variable domain is DVKVTQSSRYLVKRTGEKVFLECVQDMDHENMFWYRQDPGLGLRLIYFSYDVKMKEKGDIPEGYSVSREKKERFSLILESASTNQTSMYLCASSLGQGYQPQHFGDGTRLSIL.